Sequencing of this T cell receptor beta chain was carried out in a study of PD-1 blockade in classical Hodgkin lymphoma. Study information: Patients were infused with nivolumab 3 mg/kg every 2 weeks. Broader study findings: In CD4+ cells, TCR diversity went up significantly by C4D1, but in CD8+ cells it did not. Those patients who began receiving nivolumab less than 1 year after ASCT had lower diversity, and they were excluded. The causes of the repertoire differences, possibly disease activity or prior therapy, remain undefined.

Profiling relied on immunoSEQ multiplex PCR, and the TCRdb table lists in-frame clones only, not all of them. Of 8,500 to 13,000 clones listed, roughly four fifths are singletons. The length of the CDR3 is 16 residues. Trimming pared 3 bases from V and 3 bases from J, leaving 18 bases between. Germline V CDR1 and CDR2: LGHNA, YNFKEQ. Regarding time point: cycle 4 day 1 (C4D1), after 5 to 7 weeks of nivolumab. Every patient experienced relapse after autologous stem cell transplantation, and brentuximab vedotin exposure varied. Magnetic negative selection was used to purify CD4+ T cells from PBMCs that had been thawed. This clone has more than one count but fewer than ten. No antigen is known for it.

Sequencing was performed on CD4+ T cells from blood, taken before the fourth cycle of nivolumab. This clonotype was sampled from a human donor with classical Hodgkin lymphoma. This chain links TRBV4-2 with TRBJ2-7, with D possibly called TRBD1 or TRBD2 (5 bases each). CDR3 sequence (DNA): TGTGCCAGCAGCCAGGAAACCGGGACGGGTGACTACGAGCAGTACTTC. This sequence encodes CASSQETGTGDYEQYF.